This T cell receptor (beta chain) appears in the sequencing data of a study of OX40 agonist ivuxolimab in advanced cancers. There are 13 residues in the CDR3. Per germline, CDR1 PRHDT and CDR2 FYEKMQ (reference sequence). The V and J ends lost 7 bases and 5 bases respectively, with 15 bases between them. Some clones are missing from TCRdb's copy, which holds only in-frame ones; the method was immunoSEQ multiplex PCR. Of 34,000 or so clones in the sample, roughly 89% are singletons; the top ten hold roughly 34%. This specimen was CD4+ or CD8+ T cells sorted from blood, taken in a trial of the OX40 agonist ivuxolimab. The TCR comes from an adult with an advanced solid tumor such as melanoma, head and neck, liver or kidney cancer. The rearrangement uses TRBV13 and TRBJ2-7, with D perhaps TRBD2 (5 bases). The DNA for the CDR3 is TGTGCCAGCACCGCCCGGGGTAGGGACGAGCAGTACTTC. Residues: CASTARGRDEQYF.